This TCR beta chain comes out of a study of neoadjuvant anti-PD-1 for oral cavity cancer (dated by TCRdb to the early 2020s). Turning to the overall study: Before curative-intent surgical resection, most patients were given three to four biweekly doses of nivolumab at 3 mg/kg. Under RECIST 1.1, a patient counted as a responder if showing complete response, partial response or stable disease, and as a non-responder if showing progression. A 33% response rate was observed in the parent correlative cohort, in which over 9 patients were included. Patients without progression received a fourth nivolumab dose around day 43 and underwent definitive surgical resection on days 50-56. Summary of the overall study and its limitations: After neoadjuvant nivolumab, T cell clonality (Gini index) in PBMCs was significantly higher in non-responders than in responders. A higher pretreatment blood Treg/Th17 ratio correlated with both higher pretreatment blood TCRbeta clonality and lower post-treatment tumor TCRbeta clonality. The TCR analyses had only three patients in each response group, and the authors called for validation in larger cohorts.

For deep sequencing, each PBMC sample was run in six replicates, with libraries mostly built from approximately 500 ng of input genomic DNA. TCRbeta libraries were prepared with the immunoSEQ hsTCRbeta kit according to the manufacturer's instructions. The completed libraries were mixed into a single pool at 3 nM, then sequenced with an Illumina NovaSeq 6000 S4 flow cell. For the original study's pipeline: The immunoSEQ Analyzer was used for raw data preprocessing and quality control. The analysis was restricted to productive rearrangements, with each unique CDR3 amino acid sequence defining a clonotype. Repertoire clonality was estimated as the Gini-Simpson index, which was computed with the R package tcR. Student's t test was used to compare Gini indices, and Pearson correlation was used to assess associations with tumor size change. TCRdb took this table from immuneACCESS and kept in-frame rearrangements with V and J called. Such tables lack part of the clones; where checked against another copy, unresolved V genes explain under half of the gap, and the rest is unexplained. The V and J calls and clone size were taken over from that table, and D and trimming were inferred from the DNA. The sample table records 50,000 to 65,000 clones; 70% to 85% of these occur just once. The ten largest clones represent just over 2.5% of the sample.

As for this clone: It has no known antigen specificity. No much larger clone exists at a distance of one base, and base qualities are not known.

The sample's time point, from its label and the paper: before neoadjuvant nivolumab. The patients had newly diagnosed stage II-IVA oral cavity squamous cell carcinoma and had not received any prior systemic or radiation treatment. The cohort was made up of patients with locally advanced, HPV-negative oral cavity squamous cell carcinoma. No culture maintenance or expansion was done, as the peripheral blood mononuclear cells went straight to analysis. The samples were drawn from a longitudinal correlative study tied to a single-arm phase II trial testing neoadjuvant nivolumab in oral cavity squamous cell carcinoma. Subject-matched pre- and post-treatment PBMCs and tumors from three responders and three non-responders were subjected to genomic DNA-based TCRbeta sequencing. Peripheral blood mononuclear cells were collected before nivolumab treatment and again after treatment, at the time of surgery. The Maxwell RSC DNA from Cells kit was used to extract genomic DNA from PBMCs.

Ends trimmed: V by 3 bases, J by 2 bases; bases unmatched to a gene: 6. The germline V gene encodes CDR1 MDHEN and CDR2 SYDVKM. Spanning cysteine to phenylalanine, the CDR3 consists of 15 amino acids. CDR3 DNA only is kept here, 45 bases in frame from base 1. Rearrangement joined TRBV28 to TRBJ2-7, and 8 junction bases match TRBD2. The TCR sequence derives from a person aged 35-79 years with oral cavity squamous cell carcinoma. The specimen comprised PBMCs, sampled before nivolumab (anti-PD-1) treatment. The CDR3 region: CASSFLGTRAYEQYF. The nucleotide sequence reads TGTGCCAGCAGTTTCCTCGGGACTAGAGCCTACGAGCAGTACTTC.